The sequence of this T cell receptor (beta chain) was determined in a study of OX40 agonist ivuxolimab in advanced cancers. Clones were read by immunoSEQ multiplex PCR, and TCRdb kept only the in-frame ones, dropping some. The table includes some 59,000 clones, 70% to 85% detected once. The count of this clone is one. Its specificity is not known. V dropped 7 bases and J dropped 2 bases, with 25 bases sitting between them. Germline CDR1 reads MNHEY; CDR2 reads SMNVEV (reference sequence). The CDR3 runs 18 residues. Whole-study results and caveats: Clonal expansion was among the lowest in partial responders at 0.1-3.0 mg/kg, especially CD8+.

The input for sequencing was CD4+ or CD8+ T cells sorted from blood, taken in a trial of the OX40 agonist ivuxolimab. The chain couples TRBV27 to TRBJ2-3, with a tentative D call TRBD1 (5 bases). The origin of this receptor is an adult with an advanced solid tumor such as melanoma, head and neck, liver or kidney cancer. CDR3 sequence (DNA): TGTGCCAGCAATTCGCAGGGTGGAGTCCGAATTGACACAGATACGCAGTATTTT. As protein: CASNSQGGVRIDTDTQYF.